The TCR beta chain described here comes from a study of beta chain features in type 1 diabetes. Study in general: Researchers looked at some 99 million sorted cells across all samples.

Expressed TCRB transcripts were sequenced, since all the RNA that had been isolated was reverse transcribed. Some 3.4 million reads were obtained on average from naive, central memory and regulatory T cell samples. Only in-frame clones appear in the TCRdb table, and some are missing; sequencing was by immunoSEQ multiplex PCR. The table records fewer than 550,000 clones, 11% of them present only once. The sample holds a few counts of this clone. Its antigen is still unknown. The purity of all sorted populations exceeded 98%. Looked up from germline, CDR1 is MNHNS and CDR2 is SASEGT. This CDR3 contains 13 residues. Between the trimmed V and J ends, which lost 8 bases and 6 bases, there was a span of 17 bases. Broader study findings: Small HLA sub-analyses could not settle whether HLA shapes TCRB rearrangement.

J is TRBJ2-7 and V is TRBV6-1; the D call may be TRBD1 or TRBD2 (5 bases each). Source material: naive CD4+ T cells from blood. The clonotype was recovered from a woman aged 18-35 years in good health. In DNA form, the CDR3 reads TGTGCCAGCCGTCAACTTGGGACCCGCGAGCAGTACGTC. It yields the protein CASRQLGTREQYV.